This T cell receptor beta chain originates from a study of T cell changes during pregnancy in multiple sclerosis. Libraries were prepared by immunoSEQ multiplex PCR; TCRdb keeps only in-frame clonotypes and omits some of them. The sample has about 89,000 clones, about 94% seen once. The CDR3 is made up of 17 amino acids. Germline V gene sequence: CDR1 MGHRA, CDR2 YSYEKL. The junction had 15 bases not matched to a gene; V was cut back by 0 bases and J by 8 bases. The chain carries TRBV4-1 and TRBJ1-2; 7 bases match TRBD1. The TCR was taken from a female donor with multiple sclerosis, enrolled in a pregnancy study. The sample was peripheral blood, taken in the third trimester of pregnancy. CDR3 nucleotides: TGCGCCAGCAGCCAAGATTTCGGAGACAGGGAAGGCGGAGGCTACACCTTC. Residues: CASSQDFGDREGGGYTF.